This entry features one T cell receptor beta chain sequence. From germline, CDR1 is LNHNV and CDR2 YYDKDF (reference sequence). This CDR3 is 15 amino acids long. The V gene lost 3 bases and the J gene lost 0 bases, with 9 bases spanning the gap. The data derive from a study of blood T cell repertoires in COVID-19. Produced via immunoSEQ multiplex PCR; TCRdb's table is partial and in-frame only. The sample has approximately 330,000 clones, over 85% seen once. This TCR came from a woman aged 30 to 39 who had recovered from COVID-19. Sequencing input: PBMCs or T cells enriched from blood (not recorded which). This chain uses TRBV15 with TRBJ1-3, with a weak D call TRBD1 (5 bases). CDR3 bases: TGTGCCACCAGCAGGGACATTTTCTCTGGAAACACCATATATTTT. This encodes CATSRDIFSGNTIYF.